This T cell receptor beta chain was found in a study of blood T cell repertoires in COVID-19. On the study more broadly: The analysed material was cDNA or gDNA that came from T cells, B-cell-depleted T cells, or PBMCs.

Sequencing was performed with immunoSEQ multiplex PCR; in TCRdb, only in-frame clones are kept and a portion is missing. Among 140,000 or so clones listed, around 91% were seen once. Unmatched junction bases numbered 8, after V lost 5 bases and J lost 6 bases. The CDR3 runs to 15 residues. The germline gives CDR1 MNHEY, CDR2 SVGEGT. The sequence was obtained from a woman aged 60 to 75 with active COVID-19. Sequenced material: peripheral blood. The chain links TRBV6-2 or TRBV6-3 to TRBJ2-1; 9 bases agree with TRBD1. In DNA form, the CDR3 reads TGTGCCAGCAGTGAGACAGGGGGACAAAGCAATGAGCAGTTCTTC. It encodes CASSETGGQSNEQFF.